The 14 T cell receptor beta chains given below trace back to one sample, sequenced in a study of blood T cell repertoires in COVID-19. TCRdb's copy holds only in-frame clones and misses some; the assay was immunoSEQ multiplex PCR. The data show about 270,000 clones, 80% to 95% seen once. Material for sequencing was PBMCs or T cells enriched from blood (not recorded which). All receptors derive from a man aged 40-49 years who had been exposed to COVID-19.

This chain uses TRBV19 with TRBJ2-2; 8 positions match TRBD1. The CDR3 covers 12 residues. The germline V gene has CDR1 LNHDA and CDR2 SQIVND (reference sequence). The trim removed 10 bases at V and 8 bases at J, leaving 6 bases unmatched. Here the CDR3 reads CATRQGYGELFF. In nucleotides, the CDR3 is TGTGCCACCCGACAGGGGTATGGGGAGCTGTTTTTT. The variable domain in full, with the rest retrieved from reference TRBV19 and TRBJ2-2, is DGGITQSPKYLFRKEGQNVTLSCEQNLNHDAMYWYRQDPGQGLRLIYYSQIVNDFQKGDIAEGYSVSREKKESFPLTVTSAQKNPTAFYLCATRQGYGELFFGEGSRLTVL.

The rearrangement uses TRBV5-1 and TRBJ2-7; tentatively, D is TRBD2 (9 bases). V lost 3 bases to trimming and J lost 7 bases, with 23 bases between them. Germline V gene data show CDR1 as SGHRS and CDR2 as YFSETQ. The CDR3 sequence is 16 residues long. CDR3 amino acids: CASSWGTGGLAREQYF. The CDR3 region has the DNA TGCGCCAGCAGCTGGGGGACAGGCGGACTAGCGCGGGAGCAGTACTTC.

This clone was detected only a few times. The CDR3 nucleotides read TGTGCCAGCCGATTAACAGGGGGCGCGAATCAGCCCCAGCATTTT. Amino acids: CASRLTGGANQPQHF. The rearrangement joins TRBV19 to TRBJ1-5; TRBD1 agrees at 9 bases. The V segment lost 9 bases and the J segment 4 bases; nucleotides outside the gene matches: 10. CDR3 length equals 15 residues. CDR1 and CDR2 (germline): LNHDA, SQIVND (reference sequence).

In this sample, this clone turned up many times. The rearrangement links TRBV6-4 to TRBJ2-1; TRBD2 matches at 11 bases. The ends lost 8 bases at V and 5 bases at J; junction bases unmatched: 8. This CDR3 has 15 residues. Germline V gene lookup returns CDR1 MRHNA and CDR2 SNTAGT. CDR3 bases: TGTGCCAGCTCTAGACTAGCGGGGTCCCACAATGAGCAGTTCTTC. It specifies CASSRLAGSHNEQFF.

V usage is TRBV27 and J usage is TRBJ2-2, with TRBD1 matching over 7 bases. The V and J ends lost 9 bases and 4 bases, in that order; junction bases with no gene match: 8. Germline CDR1 MNHEY, CDR2 SMNVEV (reference sequence). The CDR3 has 14 amino acids. In DNA, the CDR3 is TGTGCCAGTGGTCGGGACAGATCCACCGGGGAGCTGTTTTTT. It encodes CASGRDRSTGELFF.

J is TRBJ1-2 and V is TRBV4-1; D remains unclear. The CDR3 is 14 residues long. The germline gives CDR1 MGHRA, CDR2 YSYEKL. Trimming shortened V by 0 bases and J by 3 bases, and 8 bases separated the two germline ends. In DNA form, the CDR3 reads TGCGCCAGCAGCCAAGATCCCCGAGACTATGGCTACACCTTC. As protein: CASSQDPRDYGYTF.

This sequence joins TRBV7-3 and TRBJ2-1, with D tentatively TRBD2 (5 bases). From germline, CDR1 is SGHTA and CDR2 FQGTGA. Trimming took off 4 bases at V and 6 bases at J, with 16 bases between the two ends. This CDR3 is 15 amino acids long. CDR3 region: CASSSRLAAVNEQFF. As DNA, the CDR3 is TGTGCCAGCAGCTCCCGCCTGGCAGCGGTCAATGAGCAGTTCTTC.

The J gene is TRBJ1-6, the V gene TRBV19; weak D call: TRBD1 (6 bases). The V and J ends lost 3 bases and 5 bases respectively, with 14 bases between them. The CDR3 extends over 16 amino acids. Germline V gene sequence: CDR1 LNHDA, CDR2 SQIVND (reference sequence). CDR3 sequence reads: CASSILSTGNNSPLHF. As DNA, the CDR3 is TGTGCCAGTAGTATTTTGTCGACAGGAAATAATTCACCCCTCCACTTT.

This chain connects TRBV9 to TRBJ2-1, with 7 bases aligning to TRBD1. CDR1 SGDLS and CDR2 YYNGEE come from the germline V gene. Trimming at V came to 3 bases and at J to 4 bases, leaving 13 bases not matched to a gene. This CDR3 contains 17 residues. The CDR3 sequence: CASSAAPRGTVYNEQFF. The CDR3 DNA is TGTGCCAGCAGCGCTGCACCCCGTGGGACAGTATACAATGAGCAGTTCTTC.

The chain has TRBV27 and TRBJ2-7, with TRBD2 matching over 12 bases. This CDR3 has 17 amino acids. Germline lookup yields CDR1 MNHEY and CDR2 SMNVEV (reference sequence). Trimming cost V 3 bases and J 9 bases; bases outside gene matches: 15. The CDR3 bases are TGTGCCAGCAGTTTGGCGCTAGCGGGAGGGCCGGGGGTGGTGCAGTACTTC. Its protein is CASSLALAGGPGVVQYF.

The V and J genes are TRBV5-1 and TRBJ2-7; D is perhaps TRBD2 (5 bases). The CDR3 totals 15 residues. The germline V gene encodes CDR1 SGHRS and CDR2 YFSETQ. The ends were cut back, 4 bases at V and 0 bases at J, with 14 bases in the middle. DNA of the CDR3: TGCGCCAGCAGCCGGATCGAAGGGAGCTCCTACGAGCAGTACTTC. It specifies CASSRIEGSSYEQYF. The full variable domain, its missing parts supplied by reference TRBV5-1 and TRBJ2-7, is KAGVTQTPRYLIKTRGQQVTLSCSPISGHRSVSWYQQTPGQGLQFLFEYFSETQRNKGNFPGRFSGRQFSNSRSEMNVSTLELGDSALYLCASSRIEGSSYEQYFGPGTRLTVT.

V and J are TRBV30 and TRBJ1-5; D unresolved. The length of the CDR3 is 16 residues. Germline-derived CDR1 and CDR2 are GTSNPN and SVGIG (reference sequence). The ends were cut back, 1 base at V and 0 bases at J, with 13 bases in the middle. In DNA form, the CDR3 reads TGTGCCTGGAGTGCGAGGCTAGTCTATAGCAATCAGCCCCAGCATTTT. This gives the protein CAWSARLVYSNQPQHF.

The CDR3 coding sequence is TGTGCCAGCAGTTACAGAAAAGGGGGGGGATACAATGAGCAGTTCTTC. This encodes CASSYRKGGGYNEQFF. This chain uses TRBV6-2 or TRBV6-3 with TRBJ2-1; possible D gene TRBD2, 7 bases. CDR1 MNHEY and CDR2 SVGEGT come from the germline V gene. The CDR3 length is 16 residues. V lost 2 bases and J 4 bases, leaving 15 bases between the germline ends.

The chain joins TRBV19 to TRBJ2-1, with D possibly TRBD1 on 5 matching bases. This CDR3 has 13 residues. V was clipped by 6 bases and J by 2 bases, with 8 bases between them. Germline assignment: CDR1 LNHDA and CDR2 SQIVND (reference sequence). CDR3 protein: CASSQGTYNEQFF. The CDR3 nucleotides are TGTGCCAGTAGCCAGGGAACCTACAATGAGCAGTTCTTC.